The present T cell receptor beta chain was sequenced within a study of blood T cells in healthy people across ages. Study summary: About one barcoded beta molecule per two T cells came from capture by template switching.

This clonotype occurred a few times. Antigen unknown. A second PCR of about 7 to 11 cycles used a sample-barcoded 5' primer and a J-beta primer mix. Each cDNA molecule carried a tag from a template-switch adaptor that contained 12 random nucleotides. Every sample gave at least 3 million paired-end reads containing CDR3. TCRdb reprocessed the 5' RACE reads with MiXCR, giving one entry per CDR3 protein. In the table there are approximately 900,000 distinct CDR3 sequences, 48% of which are singletons. Study-wide points: Expanded clonotype changes were possibly confounded by unknown donor CMV status.

This CDR3 is 15 amino acids long. With 0 bases clipped from V and 1 base from J, the junction kept 5 bases outside the gene matches. Germline CDR1 DFQATT, CDR2 SNEGSKA (reference sequence). This clonotype was sampled from a man aged 25 to 40 in good health. V usage is TRBV20-1 and J usage is TRBJ2-7, with 8 bases identical to TRBD1. The sample comprised blood. DNA for the CDR3: TGCAGTGCTAGAGATCCCCGGGACAGGTCCTACGAGCAGTACTTC. It encodes CSARDPRDRSYEQYF.